Detailed here is one T cell receptor (beta chain). As yet, its antigen is unknown. Primers for the PCR totalled 60 Vbeta and 13 Jbeta. The repertoire was sequenced with immunoSEQ multiplex PCR; TCRdb's copy has only in-frame clones and lacks some. The sample has roughly 230,000 clones, roughly 78% seen once. This sample is part of a study of cytomegalovirus exposure and HLA in healthy donors. General study points: Later analysis revealed greater clonal expansion in HLA-associated TCR beta chains than in equally common others.

Trimming left V 1 base short and J 5 bases short, with 7 bases between. This CDR3 is built from 13 residues. Germline-derived CDR1 and CDR2 are SEHNR and FQNEAQ (reference sequence). This TCR was sampled from a boy aged 5 to 17 in good health and CMV-seronegative. Sample: PBMCs. J is TRBJ2-3 and V is TRBV7-9; weak D call: TRBD2 (5 bases). CDR3 sequence reads: CASSLGAGDTQYF. The CDR3 DNA reads as TGTGCCAGCAGCTTAGGTGCGGGAGATACGCAGTATTTT.